This T cell receptor (beta chain) was sequenced during a study of T cells generated in artificial thymic organoids (dated by TCRdb to about 2017). Notes on the research overall: In some experiments, thymic T cells were further FACS-purified to deplete CD4 immature single positive or double positive precursors. TCR alpha and beta CDR3 repertoires of in vitro artificial thymic organoid-derived CD8 single positive T cells were compared with thymic and peripheral blood naive CD8 T cells. Displayed repertoire sequencing data were described as representative of three independent experiments. Overall study results and their limits: Physiological TCR clonotype diversity, comparable to that of thymic and blood naive CD8 T cells, was observed in organoid-derived CD8 single positive T cells.

Primary CD8+ T cells were enriched with magnetic beads using the Miltenyi CD8+ T cell Isolation Kit. Organoid and thymic CD3+TCRalphabeta+CD8 single positive T cells were FACS sorted before RNA extraction. For each sample, the RNeasy Micro kit was used to purify total RNA from about 40,000 to 200,000 sorted cells, and RNA quality was checked on an Agilent RNA 6000 Nano chip. To release thymocytes, thymic fragments were dissected, broken up by pipetting and passed through a 70 um strainer. Separate semi-nested PCR amplifications were run for the TCRalpha and TCRbeta libraries, using Advantage 2 and reverse primers located in the TRAC or TRBC constant regions. Between roughly 3.5 and 500 ng of total RNA was used as input for first-strand cDNA synthesis. TCR cDNA libraries were generated by 5'-RACE using the SMARTer PCR cDNA Synthesis kit, with a poly-dT primer employed for first-strand synthesis. Sample-specific 5-nucleotide barcodes were carried by the semi-nested constant-region reverse primers, and the resulting products were cleaned using the Zymo DNA Clean and Concentrator-5 kit. Pools of up to ten barcoded samples were ligated to Illumina adaptors and sequenced on an Illumina MiSeq as 2 x 150 bp paired-end reads. In the authors' own workflow: Demultiplexed reads were aligned using BLAT against a custom library containing all human TRAV, TRAJ, TRBV, TRBD and TRBJ combinations from IMGT. The best BLAT hits were picked using pslCDnaFilter (-maxAligns=1, -ignoreIntrons), and custom Perl scripts were used to calculate clonotype frequencies. Clones were called with MiXCR by TCRdb after fastp trimmed the public reads at Q25, and only in-frame beta chains were retained. Every distinct CDR3 protein forms one entry, paired with its most common genes and DNA. The V and J calls and clone size come from TCRdb's table, not from the authors' own analysis. The sample has about 2,500 distinct CDR3 sequences on record, approximately 11% of them singletons. The ten most abundant clones make up 2.8% of the sample.

A word on this clonotype: This receptor's antigen is unknown. It has no much larger one-base neighbor in the sample; base qualities were not kept.

V loses 3 bases of germline sequence and J loses 9 bases, and the interval between the two ends is 15 bases. From cysteine to phenylalanine, the CDR3 is 14 amino acids long. CDR3 DNA is the only sequence kept; it has 42 bases, read in frame from the first base. Sequences SGHTA (CDR1) and FQGNSA (CDR2) are obtained from the germline V gene. Here the chain combines TRBV7-2 and TRBJ2-1; too little of a D gene remains to name it. The TCR sequence derives from a human donor who gave cord blood stem cells for thymic organoid culture, a cardiac surgery patient who gave postnatal thymus, or a blood donor (not recorded which). The sample comprised naive CD8+ T cells from the thymus. In the paper's terms, the cell subset or site label means: CD3+TCRalphabeta+CD8SP T cells; for blood, CD45RO-CCR7+ naive CD8+ T cells. The DNA sequence is as follows: TGTGCCAGCAGCTTTCTGTTGATGGGGTCTGAGCAGTTCTTC. This gives the protein CASSFLLMGSEQFF.